This TCR beta chain was sequenced for a study of vaccination effects on CD4 cells after COVID-19. About this clone: Its antigen remains unknown.

With more than 9 days of culture completed, CD4+ T cells were isolated. PCR-confirmed SARS-CoV-2 infection occurred in the person between March and December 2020. Participants each got two BNT162b2 or mRNA-1273 vaccine doses. Using immunoSEQ multiplex PCR, the repertoire was profiled, and TCRdb retains in-frame clones only, with some absent. This table has about 50,000 clones, about 74% appearing once. Germline assignment: CDR1 SEHNR and CDR2 FQNEAQ (reference sequence). The V end lost 2 bases, the J end lost 0 bases, and 19 bases lay between the germline ends. This CDR3 is 18 amino acids long. V is TRBV7-9 and J is TRBJ1-1, with D hard to call. The sequence derives from a human donor who had a prior SARS-CoV-2 infection. This specimen consisted of CD4+ T cells from PBMCs cultured without peptide, obtained after COVID-19 vaccination. CDR3 in amino acids: CASSLTRGPDFLNTEAFF. The CDR3 nucleotides read TGTGCCAGCAGCTTAACTCGTGGACCTGACTTCTTGAACACTGAAGCTTTCTTT.